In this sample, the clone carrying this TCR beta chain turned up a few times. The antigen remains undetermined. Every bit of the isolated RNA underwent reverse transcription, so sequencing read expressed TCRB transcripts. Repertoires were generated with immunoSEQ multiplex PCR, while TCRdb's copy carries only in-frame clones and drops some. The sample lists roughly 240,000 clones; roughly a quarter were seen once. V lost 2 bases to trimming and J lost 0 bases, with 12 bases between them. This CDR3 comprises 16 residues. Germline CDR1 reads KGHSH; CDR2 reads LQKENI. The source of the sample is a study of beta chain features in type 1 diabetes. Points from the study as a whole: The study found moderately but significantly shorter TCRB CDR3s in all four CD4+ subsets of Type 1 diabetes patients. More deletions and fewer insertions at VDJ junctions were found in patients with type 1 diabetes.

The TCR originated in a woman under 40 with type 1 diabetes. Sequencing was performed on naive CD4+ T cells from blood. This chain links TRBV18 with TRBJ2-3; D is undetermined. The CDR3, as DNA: TGTGCCAGCTCACCAAGGCAGATTAGCAGCACAGATACGCAGTATTTT. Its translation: CASSPRQISSTDTQYF.